This T cell receptor (beta chain) was observed in a study of cytomegalovirus exposure and HLA in healthy donors. The PCR employed 60 Vbeta primers together with 13 Jbeta primers. Sequenced by immunoSEQ multiplex PCR; TCRdb stores in-frame clones only, minus some. The table includes approximately 130,000 clones, 75% to 85% detected once. Germline lookup yields CDR1 SGHAT and CDR2 FQNNGV. The CDR3 loop spans 15 amino acids. The V end was cut by 5 bases, the J end by 1 base, with 15 bases between. With respect to this clone: Its antigen is still unknown.

Every donor was a healthy person donating bone marrow. Study-level findings and limits: Several top significant clusters appeared, in a later analysis, to be linked to common viral pathogens.

This chain uses TRBV11-2 with TRBJ2-7, with TRBD1 as a possible D gene (6 bases). This receptor was taken from a woman in her 40s in good health and CMV-seropositive. Sequencing used PBMCs. As DNA, the CDR3 is TGTGCCAGCAGCCTAAACAGGGTCTTATCCTACGAGCAGTACTTC. Translated: CASSLNRVLSYEQYF.